This record covers a single T cell receptor (beta chain). This clonotype was detected only a few times. Its antigen target is currently unknown. Germline is not matched at one junction end, which may reflect a read error. The data are from a study of CD8+CD57+ T cells in acquired aplastic anemia (dated by TCRdb to 2017 to 2018). Some background on the complete study: Extracted DNA from sorted CD4+ and CD8+ cells averaged approximately 3.4 ug, ranging from roughly 0.17 to 30 ug. Mean read counts for healthy donor samples were about 10.8 million for CD4+ cells and fewer than 12 million for CD8+ cells.

In the study, sorted CD4+ and CD8+ blood T cells from patients with severe aplastic anemia and from healthy subjects underwent deep sequencing of TCR repertoires. Ficoll-Paque density gradient centrifugation was used to isolate peripheral blood mononuclear cells. Before DNA extraction, CD4+ and CD8+ T cells were sorted with FACS or magnetic beads. Per the germline V gene, SGDLS is the CDR1 and YYNGEE is the CDR2. The CDR3 measures 13 amino acids from cysteine to phenylalanine. The kept DNA is CDR3 alone, 39 bases in frame from the first base. Genomic DNA served as template for TCR beta VDJ combination and CDR3 sequence profiling. An Illumina HiSeq 2000 was used for TCR repertoire sequencing. Under the source paper's analysis protocol: TRBV/TRBJ rearrangement plots, CDR3 size and DJ length profiles, and Simpson's diversity index were used to evaluate the repertoires. The most abundant DNA sequence in the deep sequencing data was defined as the immunodominant clone. CDR3 amino acid sequences were screened for sharing across subjects and compared with published repertoires and the VDJdb database. TCRdb reworked the public reads: Q25 trimming with fastp, MiXCR clone assembly, productive beta chains retained. Every entry covers one CDR3 protein and lists the most common genes and DNA from its rows. The V and J calls were not made by the authors but by TCRdb's processing. The sample contains some 120,000 distinct CDR3 sequences, around 48% of them found a single time. Of the sample, about 2.7% is held by the ten largest clones.

Study-level results and caveats: No significant difference in CD8+ Simpson's diversity was found between patients and healthy controls (P=0.060). Around 28 CD8+ CDR3 sequences were found to be shared between patients and controls, but these sequences appeared to be highly expressed in patients and within the immunodominant clones of the patients.

Input material: sorted CD4+, CD8+, or CD8+CD57+ T cells (not recorded which) from PBMCs. Here the chain combines TRBV9 and TRBJ2-7, with no confidently assigned D gene. The sequence came from a human donor in good health, serving as a control. The DNA is as follows: TGTACCAGCAGCGTAGGCCCCTACTACGAGCAGTACTTC. It specifies CTSSVGPYYEQYF.